Listed here are 2 T cell receptor beta chains from one sample, sequenced in a study of read filtering for tumor transcriptome and immune sequencing. The library was built from roughly 400 ng RNA with molecular barcoded adaptors for alpha/delta and beta/gamma chains. One entry per CDR3 protein, called by TCRdb with MiXCR from the reads. The top ten clones hold about 8.6% of a sample with around 140,000 distinct CDR3 sequences, about 12% of them seen once. Sequencing was carried out using a population of CD138-negative cells sorted from bone marrow. Every receptor here comes from a donor aged 40 or over with multiple myeloma.

Details on this clonotype: A much more abundant neighbour one base away suggests this may be a read error. This sequence joins TRBV29-1 and TRBJ2-5; 7 nucleotides align to TRBD2. CDR1 and CDR2 (germline): SQVTM, ANQGSEA. V lost 1 base and J lost 5; bases outside the gene matches: 10. The CDR3 totals 15 residues. The CDR3 nucleotides read TGCAGCGTTGAAGGTGGGCGGGAGCCGGTCGAGACCCAGTACTTC. It is translated as CSVEGGREPVETQYF.

The chain combines TRBV11-1 with TRBJ2-2; 7 bases match TRBD1. Trimming at V came to 4 bases and at J to 3 bases, leaving 8 bases not matched to a gene. Germline V gives CDR1 SGHAT, CDR2 FQDESV (reference sequence). This CDR3 is built from 16 residues. CDR3 sequence reads: CASSSTTGADTGELFF. CDR3 bases: TGTGCCAGCAGCTCCACAACAGGGGCGGACACCGGGGAGCTGTTTTTT.